This passage covers 14 T cell receptor beta chains from one sample sequenced in a study of vaccination and CD4 T cells after COVID-19. Described treatment: roughly ten-day PBMC culture with coronavirus spike peptide pools or control peptides (ViraFEST assay). Cultured CD4+ T-cell DNA underwent Oncomine TCR Beta short-read sequencing. Using its own MiXCR run on the PCR reads, TCRdb lists one record per CDR3 protein. The data contain 15,000 to 17,000 distinct CDR3 sequences, about two fifths of them singletons. Their recognized antigens are unknown. The sample in question was CD4+ T cells from blood, cultured in vitro, obtained before SARS-CoV-2 vaccination. Receptors originate from a human donor who had recovered from COVID-19.

This clonotype occurred a few times. One junction end does not reproduce the germline sequence, and a read error may be involved. The V call is TRBV19, the J call TRBJ1-2; D unclear. Germline V gene sequence: CDR1 LNHDA, CDR2 SQIVND (reference sequence). The CDR3 runs 15 residues. CDR3 in amino acids: CASSIRPDPNYVYTF. The CDR3 DNA follows: TGTGCCAGTAGTATACGGCCGGATCCCAACTATGTCTACACCTTC.

This sequence joins TRBV4-3 and TRBJ2-3; no clear D. This CDR3 is 14 amino acids long. Germline CDR1 reads LGHNA; CDR2 reads YSLEER. Deletions cut 1 base from V and 3 bases from J, with 8 bases between. The CDR3 DNA follows: TGCGCCAGCAGCCAAGCGTTGCCAACAGATACGCAGTATTTT. This sequence encodes CASSQALPTDTQYF.

This clonotype was counted once. Written as DNA, the CDR3 is TGCGCCAGCAGCTTGGATTCAGGGGACGACCAGCCCCAGCATTTT. This translates into CASSLDSGDDQPQHF. The genes are TRBV5-1 and TRBJ1-5; the D gene is possibly TRBD1 (6 bases). Trimming took 0 bases from V and 7 from J, leaving 14 bases between them. The CDR3 is 15 residues long. Germline assignment: CDR1 SGHRS and CDR2 YFSETQ.

The genes are TRBV7-3 and TRBJ2-2; D possibly corresponds to TRBD1 (6 bases). There are 14 residues in the CDR3. V was shortened by 6 bases and J by 2 bases, with 10 bases between the two germline ends. Germline CDR1 and CDR2: SGHTA and FQGTGA. CDR3 in DNA: TGTGCCAGCAGATTGGACAGTAACACCGGGGAGCTGTTTTTT. This sequence encodes CASRLDSNTGELFF.

This chain links TRBV12-3 or TRBV12-4 with TRBJ1-6, with unresolved D. The CDR3 spans 16 residues. Trimming shortened V by 8 bases and J by 8 bases, and 22 bases separated the two germline ends. CDR3 region: CASSSLTSSWDSPLHF. CDR3 coding DNA: TGTGCCAGCTCGTCCCTGACGAGCTCCTGGGATTCACCCCTCCACTTT.

This clonotype was observed a handful of times. The chain combines TRBV20-1 with TRBJ2-5, with TRBD2 identical over 10 bases. Germline V gene data show CDR1 as DFQATT and CDR2 as SNEGSKA (reference sequence). The trim removed 5 bases at V and 5 bases at J, leaving 8 bases unmatched. The CDR3 has 14 residues. This CDR3 reads CSARLAGRRETQYF. CDR3 bases: TGCAGTGCTCGACTAGCGGGCAGACGGGAGACCCAGTACTTC.

V gene TRBV27 combines with J gene TRBJ2-1, with 10 bases identical to TRBD2. Germline CDR1 is MNHEY and CDR2 is SMNVEV (reference sequence). This CDR3 has 16 amino acids. V was pared by 5 bases and J by 15 bases, with 19 bases of the junction left unmatched. This CDR3 reads CASSNEALAGYFSPFF. The CDR3 DNA reads TGTGCCAGCAGTAACGAAGCACTAGCGGGGTATTTCTCGCCGTTCTTC.

V usage is TRBV20-1 and J usage is TRBJ2-4; TRBD1 aligns across 9 bases. CDR3 length: 16 residues. CDR1 and CDR2 (germline): DFQATT, SNEGSKA (reference sequence). V gave up 6 bases and J gave up 0 bases; unmatched junction bases: 9. The CDR3: CSATPGQGLAKNIQYF. The CDR3 DNA follows: TGCAGTGCGACGCCGGGACAGGGATTAGCCAAAAACATTCAGTACTTC.

A few counts support this clonotype. The chain is built from TRBV19 and TRBJ1-1, with D possibly being TRBD1 (6 bases). Per the germline V gene, CDR1 is LNHDA and CDR2 is SQIVND (reference sequence). Trimming removed 3 bases at V and 4 bases at J, with 12 bases between. The CDR3 is 14 residues long. The CDR3 sequence: CASSMPGAVTEAFF. The CDR3 coding sequence is TGTGCCAGTAGTATGCCGGGGGCCGTCACTGAAGCTTTCTTT.

The rearrangement links TRBV20-1 to TRBJ1-4, with D possibly being TRBD1 (5 bases). CDR1 is DFQATT and CDR2 is SNEGSKA in the germline V gene (reference sequence). This CDR3 spans 13 amino acids. The V and J ends lost 3 bases and 5 bases respectively, with 10 bases between them. The chain's CDR3 is CSARGTENEKLFF. CDR3 DNA sequence: TGCAGTGCTAGGGGGACGGAAAATGAAAAACTGTTTTTT.

The chain combines TRBV10-3 with TRBJ2-7, with D maybe TRBD2 (6 bases). The CDR3 is made up of 14 amino acids. In germline, CDR1 is ENHRY, CDR2 SYGVKD. V dropped 4 bases and J dropped 6 bases, with 16 bases sitting between them. CDR3 sequence: CAISGGRPSGEQYF. CDR3 in DNA: TGTGCCATCAGTGGTGGGAGGCCCTCCGGCGAGCAGTACTTC.

This clonotype was counted a few times. This sequence joins TRBV24-1 and TRBJ2-3; D may be TRBD2 (6 bases). The CDR3 runs 13 residues. The germline V and J ends were trimmed by 9 bases and 7 bases, with 16 bases remaining between them. Looked up from germline, CDR1 is KGHDR and CDR2 is SFDVKD. Written as DNA, the CDR3 is TGTGCCACCGCGGGGTCTCAGTCCTATACGCAGTATTTT. Encoded protein: CATAGSQSYTQYF.

This chain connects TRBV2 to TRBJ1-1; possible D gene TRBD1, 5 bases. Germline CDR1 reads SNHLY; CDR2 reads FYNNEI. This CDR3 comprises 12 residues. Trimming left V 6 bases short and J 2 bases short, with 7 bases between. The CDR3 loop reads CASRRDNTEAFF. The DNA for the CDR3 is TGTGCCAGCAGGAGGGACAACACTGAAGCTTTCTTT.

The gene calls are TRBV5-1 and TRBJ2-7, with TRBD2 matching 8 bases. From germline, CDR1 is SGHRS and CDR2 YFSETQ. Trimming removed 2 bases from V and 2 bases from J; junction bases left unmatched: 3. The CDR3 runs to 14 residues. CDR3: CASSFQAGAYEQYF. CDR3 nucleotides: TGCGCCAGCAGCTTTCAAGCGGGAGCCTACGAGCAGTACTTC.